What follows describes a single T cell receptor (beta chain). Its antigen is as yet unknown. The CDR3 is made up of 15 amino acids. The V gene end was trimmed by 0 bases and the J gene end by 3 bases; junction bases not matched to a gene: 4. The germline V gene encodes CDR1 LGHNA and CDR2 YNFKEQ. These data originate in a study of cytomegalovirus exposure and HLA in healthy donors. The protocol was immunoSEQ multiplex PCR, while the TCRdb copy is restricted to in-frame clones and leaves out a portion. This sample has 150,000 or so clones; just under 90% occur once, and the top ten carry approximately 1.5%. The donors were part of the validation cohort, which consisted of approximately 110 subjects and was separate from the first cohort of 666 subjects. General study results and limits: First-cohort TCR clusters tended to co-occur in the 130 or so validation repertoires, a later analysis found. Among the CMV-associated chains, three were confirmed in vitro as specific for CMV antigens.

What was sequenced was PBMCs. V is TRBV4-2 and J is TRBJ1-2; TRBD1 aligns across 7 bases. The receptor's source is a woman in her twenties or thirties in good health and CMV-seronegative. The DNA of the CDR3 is TGTGCCAGCAGCCAAGAGTGGACAGGAGACTATGGCTACACCTTC. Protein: CASSQEWTGDYGYTF.